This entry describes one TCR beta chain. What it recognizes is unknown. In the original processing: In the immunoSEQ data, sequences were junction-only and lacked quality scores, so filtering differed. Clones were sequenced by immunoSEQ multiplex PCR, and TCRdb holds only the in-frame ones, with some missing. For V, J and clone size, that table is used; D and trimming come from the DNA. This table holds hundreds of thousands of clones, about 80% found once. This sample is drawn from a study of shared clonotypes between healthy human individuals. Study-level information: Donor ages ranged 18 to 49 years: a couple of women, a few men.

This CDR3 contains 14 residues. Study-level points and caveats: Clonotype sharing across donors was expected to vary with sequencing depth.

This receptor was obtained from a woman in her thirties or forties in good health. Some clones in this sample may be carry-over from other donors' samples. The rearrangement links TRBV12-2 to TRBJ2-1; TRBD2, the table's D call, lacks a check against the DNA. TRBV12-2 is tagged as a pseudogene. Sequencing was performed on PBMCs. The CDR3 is CASRFGLAGNEQFF. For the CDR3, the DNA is TGTGCAAGTCGCTTTGGACTAGCGGGCAATGAGCAGTTCTTC.